This T cell receptor (beta chain) appears in the sequencing data of a study of blood T cell repertoires in COVID-19. The protocol was immunoSEQ multiplex PCR, while the TCRdb copy is restricted to in-frame clones and leaves out a portion. This sample has approximately 250,000 clones, with roughly 86% found just once. The ends were cut back, 6 bases at V and 3 bases at J, with 8 bases in the middle. Per the germline V gene, CDR1 is MGHRA and CDR2 is YSYEKL. The CDR3 consists of 12 residues. This sequence was found in a woman in her fifties or sixties who had recovered from COVID-19. The chain combines TRBV4-1 with TRBJ1-2, with D maybe TRBD1 (6 bases). Sequenced material: peripheral blood. The CDR3 DNA sequence: TGCGCCAGCAGAGGGGGGGACTATGGCTACACCTTC. This encodes CASRGGDYGYTF.